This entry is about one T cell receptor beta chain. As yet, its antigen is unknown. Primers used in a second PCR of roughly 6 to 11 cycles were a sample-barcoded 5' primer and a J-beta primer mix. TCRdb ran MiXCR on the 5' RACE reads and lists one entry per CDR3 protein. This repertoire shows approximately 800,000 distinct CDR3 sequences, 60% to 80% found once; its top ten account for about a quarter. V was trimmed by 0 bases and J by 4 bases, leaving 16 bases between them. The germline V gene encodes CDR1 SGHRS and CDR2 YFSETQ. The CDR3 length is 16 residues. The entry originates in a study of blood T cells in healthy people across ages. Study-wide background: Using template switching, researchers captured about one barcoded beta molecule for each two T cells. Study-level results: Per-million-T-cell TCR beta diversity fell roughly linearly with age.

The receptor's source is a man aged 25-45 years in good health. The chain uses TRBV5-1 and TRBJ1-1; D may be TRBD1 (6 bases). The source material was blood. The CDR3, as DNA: TGCGCCAGCAGCTTGGGGGGGGCGGATTTAGGCACTGAAGCTTTCTTT. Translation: CASSLGGADLGTEAFF. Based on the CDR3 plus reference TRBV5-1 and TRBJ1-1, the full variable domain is KAGVTQTPRYLIKTRGQQVTLSCSPISGHRSVSWYQQTPGQGLQFLFEYFSETQRNKGNFPGRFSGRQFSNSRSEMNVSTLELGDSALYLCASSLGGADLGTEAFFGQGTRLTVV.